This T cell receptor (beta chain) was profiled in a study of cytomegalovirus exposure and HLA in healthy donors. Note on this clone: The antigen is not known.

Broader study findings: Donors belonging to an Asian-associated ancestry cluster reportedly showed fewer N-insertions in productive TCRs than the approximately 690-donor mean, according to what a later analysis found.

Trimming removed 3 bases at V and 5 bases at J, with 13 bases between. CDR1 and CDR2 (germline): MGHRA, YSYEKL. The CDR3 covers 14 residues. PCR employed 60 Vbeta and 13 Jbeta primers. The assay was immunoSEQ multiplex PCR, and TCRdb's table has in-frame clones only and misses some. This sample's table has about 62,000 clones. The chain joins TRBV4-1 to TRBJ1-1, with D possibly matching TRBD1 (6 bases). The sequence derives from a young man in good health and CMV-seropositive. What was sequenced was PBMCs. This chain's CDR3 is CASSQSTGATEAFF. The CDR3 DNA reads TGCGCCAGCAGCCAGTCGACAGGAGCTACTGAAGCTTTCTTT.